The sequence of this T cell receptor (beta chain) was determined in a study of T cell responses to AZD1222 COVID-19 vaccine. Overall study findings and caveats: Receipt of two AZD1222 doses was followed by a rise in Spike-specific TCR breadth and depth.

The method was immunoSEQ multiplex PCR; TCRdb's version includes in-frame clones alone and lacks a portion of them. Among about 200,000 clones listed, under 95% were seen once. Trimming removed 2 bases at V and 0 bases at J, with 8 bases between. This CDR3 has 15 amino acids. CDR1 is SGHAT and CDR2 is FQNNGV in the germline V gene. Comments on this clone: Its cognate antigen is unknown.

The receptor comes from an adult who received the AZD1222 COVID-19 vaccine. The chain joins TRBV11-2 to TRBJ2-1; D remains ambiguous. The material was peripheral blood, obtained 28 days after the second AZD1222 dose. The CDR3 DNA reads TGTGCCAGCAGCTTAACCACCTCCTCCTACAATGAGCAGTTCTTC. This sequence encodes CASSLTTSSYNEQFF. Based on the CDR3 plus reference TRBV11-2 and TRBJ2-1, the full variable domain is EAGVAQSPRYKIIEKRQSVAFWCNPISGHATLYWYQQILGQGPKLLIQFQNNGVVDDSQLPKDRFSAERLKGVDSTLKIQPAKLEDSAVYLCASSLTTSSYNEQFFGPGTRLTVL.